This T cell receptor beta chain was sequenced during a study of T cells after posttransplantation cyclophosphamide (TCRdb year 2016). Study-wide context: Using TRB sequencing, the study followed how the T cell repertoire rebuilt after myeloablative bone marrow transplantation with posttransplantation cyclophosphamide given as GVHD prophylaxis. In 3 patients, up to about 3 additional blood samples taken between 2 and 5.2 years after transplant also underwent TRB sequencing, as did pretransplant blood from several patients. Blood from all 35 or so PTCy patients with 1-year posttransplant specimens was subjected to TRB sequencing. Samples from 35 PTCy-treated patients, along with samples from 16 of their related bone marrow donors, underwent antigen receptor sequencing. Because TRA and TRB clonality correlated tightly in 10 or so samples, later TCR analyses were limited to TRB. Public TRB sequences were compared against a database of over 3,000 sequences linked to responses to pathogens, tumor antigens, self-antigens and alloantigens. The paper's findings and limits, for the study overall: Across the 45 to 55 patients, TRB clonality was highly associated with recipient CMV seropositivity and CMV reactivation, and diversity with PTCy was similar to that in the CNI/methotrexate controls. The TRB repertoires of T cells infiltrating skin or the GI tract showed only limited overlap with the TRB repertoires found in blood. Donor-recipient similarity was low at 1-2 months but rose over the first year, and later blood repertoires were often dominated by donor CD8+ memory clones.

This clone was seen just once. The clone's antigen remains unknown. Per-base quality was not reported, and no clone a single base away is much larger than it. For this chain, trimming is 5 bases at the V end and 2 bases at the J end, and the number of junction bases without a gene match is 4. The CDR3 has 16 amino acids, counting the end cysteine and phenylalanine. Only the CDR3 DNA is retained, 48 bases long and in frame from the first base. The CDR1 and CDR2 encoded by the germline V gene are SGHTA and FQGTGA. The PTCy-treated patients were drawn from a prospective, multi-institutional clinical trial. Peripheral blood and bone marrow mononuclear cells were isolated by Ficoll-Hypaque density centrifugation and cryopreserved. TRB sequencing was run on genomic DNA with either the immunoSEQ assay at survey resolution or the hsTCRB kit. The authors processed their data as follows. Initial read processing used immunoSEQ software, and repertoire analyses used the LymphoSeq R package. Clonality was calculated as 1 minus normalized Shannon entropy, and the Gini coefficient was also calculated for each TRB dataset. To infer phenotypes in unsorted samples, TRB sequences from sorted subsets of the recipient or donor were mapped onto unsorted samples from the same recipient. TCRdb carries this immuneACCESS record with in-frame sequences only. Its versions omit some clonotypes, under half of them owing to an unresolved V gene in the studies checked, with the rest unexplained. From that table come the V and J calls and clone size; the DNA was used to work out D and trimming. The sample has roughly 30,000 clones on record, about 90% of them singletons. Jointly, the top ten make up about 16% of the sample.

The source is a middle-aged woman with a blood cancer, CMV-positive, and with a related stem cell donor. The sequenced sample was PBMCs. The receptor chain draws on TRBV7-3 and TRBJ2-3, and 13 junctional nucleotides match TRBD2. At the DNA level, the sequence is TGTGCCAGCAGCCCTGGGACTAGCGGGACCACAGATACGCAGTATTTT. Its coded protein is CASSPGTSGTTDTQYF.